This T cell receptor (beta chain) is drawn from a study of blood T cell repertoires in COVID-19. Using immunoSEQ multiplex PCR, the repertoire was profiled, and TCRdb retains in-frame clones only, with some absent. The repertoire consists of 250,000 to 300,000 clones, with approximately 90% occurring once and the leading ten covering 3.6%. The junction had 9 bases not matched to a gene; V was cut back by 6 bases and J by 5 bases. Germline V gene data show CDR1 as MDHEN and CDR2 as SYDVKM. The CDR3 length is 14 residues. The TCR comes from a man aged 18 to 29 with active or convalescent COVID-19. The specimen was peripheral blood. The chain is built from TRBV28 and TRBJ2-5; 7 bases match TRBD1. The DNA of the CDR3 is TGTGCCAGCAGCCCCGACAGGGTACGGGAGACCCAGTACTTC. It is translated as CASSPDRVRETQYF.